The 23 T cell receptor beta chains below were found in one sample sequenced in a study of T cell repertoires in cytomegalovirus infection. No antigens are known for them. MiXCR, run by TCRdb on the reads, gives a single entry per CDR3 protein. The sample records about a million distinct CDR3 sequences, roughly 30% being singletons. Source: cultured CD8+ T cells from PBMCs, taken from culture after CMV antigen stimulation. Receptors were obtained from a human donor in good health (CMV status not recorded). Some clones in this sample may be carry-over from other donors' samples.

This clonotype was seen many times. The CDR3 bases are TGTGCCAGCAGCACCGGGCCTTCCTACGAGCAGTACGTC. The encoded protein is CASSTGPSYEQYV. The chain is built from TRBV12-3 or TRBV12-4 and TRBJ2-7; unclear D gene. This CDR3 is 13 amino acids long. The V and J ends lost 6 bases and 1 base respectively, with 10 bases between them.

V usage is TRBV27 and J usage is TRBJ2-2; the match to TRBD1 covers 10 bases. This CDR3 region has 18 residues. Germline CDR1 reads MNHEY; CDR2 reads SMNVEV (reference sequence). Trimming took 7 bases from V and 3 from J; bases not matched to a gene: 14. The CDR3 spells CASTSGQGVLRDTGELFF. In nucleotides, the CDR3 is TGTGCCAGCACCTCCGGACAGGGGGTATTGAGGGACACCGGGGAGCTGTTTTTT.

This rearrangement joins TRBV29-1 to TRBJ1-4; weak D call: TRBD1 (5 bases). Germline V lookup: CDR1 SQVTM, CDR2 ANQGSEA. CDR3 size: 16 residues. V was cut by 0 bases and J by 3 bases, with 14 bases left in between. The CDR3 DNA is TGCAGCGTTGAAGAGGGGGGATTCGCGGCTAATGAAAAACTGTTTTTT. Encoded protein: CSVEEGGFAANEKLFF.

In this sample, this clonotype turned up many times. The genes are TRBV12-3 or TRBV12-4 and TRBJ1-1; D might be TRBD1 (5 bases). V was pared by 6 bases and J by 0 bases, with 11 bases between. There are 14 residues in the CDR3. Here the CDR3 DNA reads TGTGCCAGCAGGGACAAGTCTCTGAACACTGAAGCTTTCTTT. Residues: CASRDKSLNTEAFF.

The chain carries TRBV20-1 and TRBJ1-2, with TRBD1 matching 10 bases. CDR1 and CDR2 (germline): DFQATT, SNEGSKA (reference sequence). Trimming removed 0 bases from V and 7 bases from J; junction bases left unmatched: 2. The CDR3 spans 13 residues. This CDR3 reads CSARDRTGGGYTF. CDR3 sequence (DNA): TGCAGTGCTAGAGATCGGACAGGGGGTGGCTACACCTTC.

This clonotype occurred many times. J is TRBJ2-2 and V is TRBV7-2, with TRBD2 as a possible D gene (5 bases). V was shortened by 3 bases and J by 0 bases, with 11 bases between the two germline ends. Per the germline V gene, CDR1 is SGHTA and CDR2 is FQGNSA. The CDR3 is 16 residues long. The CDR3: CASSFLDYPNTGELFF. The CDR3 nucleotides read TGTGCCAGCAGCTTCCTTGACTACCCGAACACCGGGGAGCTGTTTTTT.

The gene calls are TRBV28 and TRBJ2-4; D is undetermined. CDR3 size: 14 residues. V lost 1 base and J 6 bases, leaving 10 bases between the germline ends. CDR1 is MDHEN, CDR2 SYDVKM, per germline. CDR3 coding DNA: TGTGCCAGCAGTTTATTAGCAGCGAGAAACATTCAGTACTTC. This encodes CASSLLAARNIQYF.

This clonotype was seen once. As DNA, the CDR3 is TGTGCCAGCAGCCCTACTGGGGAGACCAGCTCCTACAATGAGCAGTTCTTC. Translation gives CASSPTGETSSYNEQFF. The chain uses TRBV5-4 and TRBJ2-1, with TRBD2 as a possible D gene (5 bases). CDR3 size: 17 residues. The V end was cut by 4 bases, the J end by 0 bases, with 17 bases between. CDR1 is SGHNT and CDR2 is YYREEE in the germline V gene (reference sequence).

This clonotype was counted between two and nine times. This chain joins TRBV27 and TRBJ2-1; the D is unclear. The CDR3 is made up of 13 amino acids. The V end was cut by 3 bases, the J end by 9 bases, with 12 bases between. Per germline, CDR1 MNHEY and CDR2 SMNVEV (reference sequence). CDR3 amino acids: CASSFGRVGEQFF. The DNA for the CDR3 is TGTGCCAGCAGTTTCGGTCGGGTGGGTGAGCAGTTCTTC.

Here the CDR3 DNA reads TGTGCCAGCAGCATCACGCCGGGACTAGCGGGGAAGGGGACCCAGTACTTC. Encoded protein: CASSITPGLAGKGTQYF. The chain combines TRBV7-9 with TRBJ2-5, with 13 bases matching TRBD2. The ends lost 5 bases at V and 7 bases at J; junction bases unmatched: 13. The length of the CDR3 is 17 residues. The germline V gene encodes CDR1 SEHNR and CDR2 FQNEAQ (reference sequence).

The gene calls are TRBV7-6 and TRBJ1-4; 9 nucleotides agree with TRBD1. After removal of 4 bases from V and 10 bases from J, the junction contained 13 bases not matched to a gene. Germline V gene data show CDR1 as SGHVS and CDR2 as FNYEAQ. The CDR3 consists of 16 residues. This CDR3 is CASSSPRTGDLGKLFF. The CDR3 nucleotides are TGTGCCAGCAGCTCCCCTAGGACAGGGGACCTCGGAAAACTGTTTTTT.

The V call is TRBV4-3, the J call TRBJ1-1; D unresolved. CDR3 length: 14 residues. Looked up from germline, CDR1 is LGHNA and CDR2 is YSLEER. The V gene lost 1 base and the J gene lost 11 bases, with 17 bases spanning the gap. CDR3 sequence (DNA): TGCGCCAGCAGCCAAGGTGGCGACTTCGGTGGGGCTTTCTTT. This gives the protein CASSQGGDFGGAFF.

The V and J genes are TRBV9 and TRBJ2-6; perhaps TRBD1 as D (5 bases). This CDR3 is 17 amino acids long. Trimming took off 0 bases at V and 0 bases at J, with 10 bases between the two ends. Germline assignment: CDR1 SGDLS and CDR2 YYNGEE. The chain's CDR3 is CASSVEKGISGANVLTF. CDR3 coding DNA: TGTGCCAGCAGCGTAGAGAAGGGGATCTCTGGGGCCAACGTCCTGACTTTC.

This clonotype was observed a handful of times. The chain carries TRBV7-3 and TRBJ1-1; no definite D call. The CDR3 is 13 amino acids. The V gene's germline CDR1 is SGHTA and CDR2 FQGTGA. V lost 5 bases and J 3 bases, leaving 10 bases between the germline ends. The CDR3 protein is CASSPPEYTEAFF. In DNA form, the CDR3 reads TGTGCCAGCAGCCCCCCCGAGTACACTGAAGCTTTCTTT.

CDR3 region: CASSEREFRNNEQFF. The CDR3 nucleotides are TGTGCCAGCAGTGAACGGGAATTTAGGAACAATGAGCAGTTCTTC. The chain combines TRBV6-1 with TRBJ2-1, with D possibly matching TRBD2 (5 bases). The CDR3 is made up of 15 amino acids. The V end lost 2 bases, the J end lost 5 bases, and 13 bases lay between the germline ends. Germline-derived CDR1 and CDR2 are MNHNS and SASEGT.

This chain uses TRBV12-3 or TRBV12-4 with TRBJ1-2; D not certain. This CDR3 spans 13 amino acids. Trimming shortened V by 3 bases and J by 8 bases, and 13 bases separated the two germline ends. CDR3 in DNA: TGTGCCAGCAGTTTTGGCGACCTCGAGGGCTACACCTTC. Amino acid sequence: CASSFGDLEGYTF.

This clonotype was observed a few times. The chain combines TRBV12-3 or TRBV12-4 with TRBJ1-1; no clear D gene. This CDR3 is 14 amino acids long. V was trimmed by 6 bases and J by 4 bases, leaving 15 bases between them. As DNA, the CDR3 is TGTGCCAGCAGCCCTGTTGGGTTTGGCACTGAAGCTTTCTTT. Protein: CASSPVGFGTEAFF.

The sample holds a few counts of this clonotype. This chain links TRBV18 with TRBJ2-3, with 8 positions matching TRBD1. This CDR3 comprises 16 residues. Germline assignment: CDR1 KGHSH and CDR2 LQKENI. The trim removed 3 bases at V and 2 bases at J, leaving 7 bases unmatched. DNA for the CDR3: TGTGCCAGCTCACCTGAGTGGACAGGGCTCACAGATACGCAGTATTTT. It specifies CASSPEWTGLTDTQYF.

There are a few counts of this clonotype. The chain links TRBV6-2 or TRBV6-3 to TRBJ2-7; D is perhaps TRBD1 (6 bases). The CDR3 spans 14 residues. V was trimmed by 3 bases and J by 3 bases, leaving 12 bases between them. Germline V gene sequence: CDR1 MNHEY, CDR2 SVGEGT. The DNA for the CDR3 is TGTGCCAGCAGTTATCCCGACAGGTTCTACGAGCAGTACGTC. It is translated as CASSYPDRFYEQYV.

This clonotype was detected ten times or more. The rearrangement links TRBV7-2 to TRBJ1-1; D gene uncertain. This CDR3 is 12 amino acids long. CDR1 and CDR2 from the germline V gene are SGHTA and FQGNSA. Trimming stripped 5 bases from V and 8 bases from J, with 12 bases between. DNA for the CDR3: TGTGCCAGCAGCCTACTCGGCCCCGAAGCTTTCTTT. Protein: CASSLLGPEAFF.

This clonotype showed up many times. The rearrangement joins TRBV7-2 to TRBJ2-6; D is uncertain. V was trimmed by 1 base and J by 0 bases, leaving 10 bases between them. Germline assignment: CDR1 SGHTA and CDR2 FQGNSA. The length of the CDR3 is 17 residues. The CDR3 DNA follows: TGTGCCAGCAGCTTAGAACGGCCTCTCTCTGGGGCCAACGTCCTGACTTTC. Residues: CASSLERPLSGANVLTF.

A few counts support this clonotype. DNA of the CDR3: TGTGCCAGCAGTTCCGCCCTTCACCCTACGAATGAAAAACTGTTTTTT. It specifies CASSSALHPTNEKLFF. The chain carries TRBV27 and TRBJ1-4; D is unresolved. Germline V gene data show CDR1 as MNHEY and CDR2 as SMNVEV (reference sequence). V lost 4 bases and J lost 5, with 17 bases in between. The CDR3 has 16 residues.

In its sample, this clonotype was seen many times. This chain joins TRBV28 and TRBJ2-3; 10 nucleotides agree with TRBD1. This CDR3 contains 16 residues. Trimming at V came to 6 bases and at J to 3 bases, leaving 9 bases not matched to a gene. Germline values: CDR1 MDHEN, CDR2 SYDVKM. The CDR3: CASRRRDRGLTDTQYF. CDR3 nucleotides: TGTGCCAGCAGACGGCGGGACAGGGGTTTAACAGATACGCAGTATTTT.